This T cell receptor beta chain was documented in a study of identical twins. Findings and caveats of the study: Low generation probability was overrepresented in out-of-frame alpha sequences shared by twins.

This clonotype was counted ten times or more. Its matching antigen is unknown. TCRdb used MiXCR to reprocess the 5' RACE reads, holding one entry per CDR3 protein. The table lists some 240,000 distinct CDR3 sequences, about 8% of them singletons. The CDR3 is 14 residues long. V was shortened by 5 bases and J by 2 bases, with 13 bases between the two germline ends. These records were also assigned to another study, of yellow fever vaccine responses in identical twins. This second study notes: Twins' T cell vaccine responses reportedly looked partly convergent, partly personalized.

The source material was CD8+ T cells sorted from blood. V is TRBV12-3 or TRBV12-4 and J is TRBJ2-7; tentatively, D is TRBD1 (5 bases). This clonotype originated in a woman under 30 in good health. CDR3 nucleotide sequence: TGTGCCAGCAGTGCGGCAGGGCTGACCTACGAGCAGTACTTC. Residues: CASSAAGLTYEQYF.